A single TCR beta chain is shown here with its context. What it binds is not known. This sample was included in a study of cytomegalovirus exposure and HLA in healthy donors. Study details: The approximately 120 validation repertoires were reported in a later analysis to have been generated on the same platform as the approximately 700 first-cohort repertoires. Study-wide points: The study listed some 160 cytomegalovirus-associated TCR beta chains. In the 130 or so validation repertoires, a later analysis found that first-cohort TCR clusters tended to co-occur.

TCRdb keeps only in-frame clones here, not all; method: immunoSEQ multiplex PCR. The table records about 330,000 clones, 80% to 90% of them present only once. An approximately 120-subject validation cohort, separate from the roughly 680-subject first cohort, supplied the donors. CDR3 length equals 16 residues. V lost 0 bases, J lost 0 bases, and 10 bases lay in between. Germline V gene lookup returns CDR1 SNHLY and CDR2 FYNNEI. Source material: PBMCs. This clonotype was sampled from a woman between 18 and 29 years old in good health and CMV-seronegative. The chain uses TRBV2 and TRBJ2-3; TRBD2 might be the D (6 bases). The CDR3 bases are TGTGCCAGCAGTGAAGCGGCGGGGACTAGCACAGATACGCAGTATTTT. It specifies CASSEAAGTSTDTQYF.